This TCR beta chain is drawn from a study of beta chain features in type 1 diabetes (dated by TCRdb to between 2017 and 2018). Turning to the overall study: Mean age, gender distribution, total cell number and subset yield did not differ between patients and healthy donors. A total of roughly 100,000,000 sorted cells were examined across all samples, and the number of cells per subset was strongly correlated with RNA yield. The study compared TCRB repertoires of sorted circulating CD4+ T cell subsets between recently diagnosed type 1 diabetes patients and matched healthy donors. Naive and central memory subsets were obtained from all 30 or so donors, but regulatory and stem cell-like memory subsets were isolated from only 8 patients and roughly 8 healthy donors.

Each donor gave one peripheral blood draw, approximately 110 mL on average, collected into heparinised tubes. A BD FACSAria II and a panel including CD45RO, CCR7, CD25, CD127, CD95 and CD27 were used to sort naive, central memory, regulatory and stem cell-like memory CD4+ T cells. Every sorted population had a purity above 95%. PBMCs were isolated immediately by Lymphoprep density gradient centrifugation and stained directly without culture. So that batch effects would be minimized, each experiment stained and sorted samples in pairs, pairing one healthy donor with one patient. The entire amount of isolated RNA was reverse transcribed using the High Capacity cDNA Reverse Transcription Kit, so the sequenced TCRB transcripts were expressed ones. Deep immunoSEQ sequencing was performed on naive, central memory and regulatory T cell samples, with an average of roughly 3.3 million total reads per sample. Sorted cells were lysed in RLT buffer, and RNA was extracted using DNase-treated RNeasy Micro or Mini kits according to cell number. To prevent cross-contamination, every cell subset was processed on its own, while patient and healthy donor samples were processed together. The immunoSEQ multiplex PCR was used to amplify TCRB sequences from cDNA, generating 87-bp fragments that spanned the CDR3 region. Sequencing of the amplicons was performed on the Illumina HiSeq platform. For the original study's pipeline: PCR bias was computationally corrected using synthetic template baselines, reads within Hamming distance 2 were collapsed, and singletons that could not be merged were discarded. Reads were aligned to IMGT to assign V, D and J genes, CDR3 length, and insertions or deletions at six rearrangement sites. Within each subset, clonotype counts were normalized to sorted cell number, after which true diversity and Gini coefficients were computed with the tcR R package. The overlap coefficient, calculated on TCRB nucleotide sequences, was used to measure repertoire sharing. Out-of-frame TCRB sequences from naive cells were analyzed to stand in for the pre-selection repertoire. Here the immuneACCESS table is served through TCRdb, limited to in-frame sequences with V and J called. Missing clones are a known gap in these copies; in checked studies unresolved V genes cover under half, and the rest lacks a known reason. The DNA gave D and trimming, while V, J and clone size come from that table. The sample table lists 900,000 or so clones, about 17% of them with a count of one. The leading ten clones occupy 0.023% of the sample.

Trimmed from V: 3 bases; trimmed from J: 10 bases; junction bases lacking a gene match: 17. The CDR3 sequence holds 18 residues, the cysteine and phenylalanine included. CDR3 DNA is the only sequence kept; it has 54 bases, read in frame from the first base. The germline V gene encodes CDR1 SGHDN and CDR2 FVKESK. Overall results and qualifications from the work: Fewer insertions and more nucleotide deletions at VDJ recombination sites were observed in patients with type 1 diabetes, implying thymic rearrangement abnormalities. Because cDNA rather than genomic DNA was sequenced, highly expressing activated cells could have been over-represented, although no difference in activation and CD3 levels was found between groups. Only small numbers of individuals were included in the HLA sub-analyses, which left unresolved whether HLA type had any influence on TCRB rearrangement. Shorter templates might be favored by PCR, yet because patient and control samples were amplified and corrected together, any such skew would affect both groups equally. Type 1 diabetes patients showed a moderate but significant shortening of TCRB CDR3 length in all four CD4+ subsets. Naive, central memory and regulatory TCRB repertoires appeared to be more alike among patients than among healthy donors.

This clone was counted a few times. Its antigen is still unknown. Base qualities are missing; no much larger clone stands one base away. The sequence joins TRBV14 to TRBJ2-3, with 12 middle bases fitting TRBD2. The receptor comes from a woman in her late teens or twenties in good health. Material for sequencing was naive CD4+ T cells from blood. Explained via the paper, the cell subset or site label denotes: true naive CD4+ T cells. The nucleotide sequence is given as TGTGCCAGCAGCCACCGGACTAGCGGGAACCTCCGCGCGAGTCCGCAGTATTTT. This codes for CASSHRTSGNLRASPQYF.